Detailed here is one T cell receptor (beta chain). The data were taken from a study of blood T cell repertoires in COVID-19. Overall study context: From the United States, Italy and Spain came samples of acute and convalescent COVID-19.

Some clones are missing from TCRdb's copy, which holds only in-frame ones; the method was immunoSEQ multiplex PCR. The sample has over 350,000 clones; just over 85% are singletons. The V end was cut by 8 bases, the J end by 1 base, with 20 bases between. The V gene's germline CDR1 is SQVTM and CDR2 ANQGSEA. The CDR3 loop spans 15 amino acids. The clonotype originates from a woman in her twenties or thirties with active or convalescent COVID-19. Sequencing was carried out using peripheral blood. This chain connects TRBV29-1 to TRBJ1-2, with D tentatively TRBD1 (6 bases). CDR3 protein: CSTDNGQTINYGYTF. The DNA of the CDR3 is TGCAGCACAGATAACGGACAGACGATTAACTATGGCTACACCTTC.